This T cell receptor beta chain originates from a study of TIL therapy for anti-PD-1-resistant metastatic lung cancer. Comment on this clone: The antigen remains undetermined.

This was the immunoSEQ v3 assay. Profiling relied on immunoSEQ multiplex PCR, and the TCRdb table lists in-frame clones only, not all of them. The profile covers roughly 17,000 clones, with 65% to 75% appearing a single time and more than 35% taken by the ten largest. As for time point: pre-treatment sample, taken before nivolumab and TIL therapy. This CDR3 comprises 15 residues. General study findings and limits: Treatment-naive, never-smoker and oncogene-addicted patients were overrepresented in this highly selected cohort.

J is TRBJ1-1 and V is TRBV12-1. TRBV12-1 is noted as a pseudogene. This receptor was identified in a person aged 25 to 79 with non-small cell lung cancer. Here the sequenced sample was blood, taken at baseline. CDR3 in amino acids: CASRMRLGSFTEAFF. The CDR3 DNA reads as TGTGCCAGCAGAATGAGGTTGGGGTCGTTCACTGAAGCTTTCTTT.